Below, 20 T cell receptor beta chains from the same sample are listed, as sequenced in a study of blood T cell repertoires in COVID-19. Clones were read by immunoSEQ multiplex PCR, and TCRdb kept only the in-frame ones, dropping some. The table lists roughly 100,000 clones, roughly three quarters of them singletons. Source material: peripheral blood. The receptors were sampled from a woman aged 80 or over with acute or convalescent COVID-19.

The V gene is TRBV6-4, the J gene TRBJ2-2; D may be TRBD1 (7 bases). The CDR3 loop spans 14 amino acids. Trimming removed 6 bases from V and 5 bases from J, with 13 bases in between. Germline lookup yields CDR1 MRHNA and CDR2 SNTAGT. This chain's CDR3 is CASREGAQTGELFF. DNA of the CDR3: TGTGCCAGCAGGGAGGGGGCGCAAACCGGGGAGCTGTTTTTT.

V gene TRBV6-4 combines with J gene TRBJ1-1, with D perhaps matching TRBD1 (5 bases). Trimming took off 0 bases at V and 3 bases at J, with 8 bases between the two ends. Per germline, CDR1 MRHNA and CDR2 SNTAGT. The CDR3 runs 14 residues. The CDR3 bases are TGTGCCAGCAGTGACTCAAGACAGCACACTGAAGCTTTCTTT. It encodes CASSDSRQHTEAFF.

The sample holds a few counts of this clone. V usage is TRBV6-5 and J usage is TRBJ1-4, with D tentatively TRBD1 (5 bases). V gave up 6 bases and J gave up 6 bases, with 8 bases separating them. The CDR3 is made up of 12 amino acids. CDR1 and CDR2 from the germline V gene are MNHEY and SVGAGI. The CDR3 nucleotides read TGTGCCAGCAGCCAGGGTTATGAAAAACTGTTTTTT. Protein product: CASSQGYEKLFF.

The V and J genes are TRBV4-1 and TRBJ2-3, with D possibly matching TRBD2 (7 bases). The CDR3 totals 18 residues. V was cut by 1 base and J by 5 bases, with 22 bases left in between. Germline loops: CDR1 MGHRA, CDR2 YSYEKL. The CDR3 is CASSQGGLGGGAGDTQYF. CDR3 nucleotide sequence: TGCGCCAGCAGCCAAGGGGGCCTTGGAGGGGGGGCCGGAGATACGCAGTATTTT.

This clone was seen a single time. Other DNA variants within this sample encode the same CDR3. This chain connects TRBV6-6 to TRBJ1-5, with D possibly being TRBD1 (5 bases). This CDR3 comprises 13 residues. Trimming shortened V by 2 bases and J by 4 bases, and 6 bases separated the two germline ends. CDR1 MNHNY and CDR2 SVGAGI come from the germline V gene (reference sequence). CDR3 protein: CASSYQGNQPQHF. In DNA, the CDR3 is TGTGCCAGCAGTTACCAGGGTAATCAGCCCCAGCATTTT.

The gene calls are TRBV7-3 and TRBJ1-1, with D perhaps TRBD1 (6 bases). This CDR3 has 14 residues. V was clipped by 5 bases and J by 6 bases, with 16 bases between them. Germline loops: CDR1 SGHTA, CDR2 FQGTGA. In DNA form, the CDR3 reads TGTGCCAGCAGCAAACAGGGTTGGGGCTCTGAAGCTTTCTTT. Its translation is CASSKQGWGSEAFF.

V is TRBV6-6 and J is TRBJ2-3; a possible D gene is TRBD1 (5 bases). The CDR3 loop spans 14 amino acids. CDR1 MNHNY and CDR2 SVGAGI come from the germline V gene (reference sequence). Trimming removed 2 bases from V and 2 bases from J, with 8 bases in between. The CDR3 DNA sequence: TGTGCCAGCAGTTACGCAGGGCCCACAGATACGCAGTATTTT. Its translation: CASSYAGPTDTQYF.

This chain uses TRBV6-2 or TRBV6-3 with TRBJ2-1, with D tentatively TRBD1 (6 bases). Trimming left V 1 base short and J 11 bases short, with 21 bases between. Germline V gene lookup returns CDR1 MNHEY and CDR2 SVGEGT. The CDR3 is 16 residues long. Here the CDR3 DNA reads TGTGCCAGCAGTTACTGGGACGCGAGCGCCCAGGGGCAGCAGTTCTTC. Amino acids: CASSYWDASAQGQQFF.

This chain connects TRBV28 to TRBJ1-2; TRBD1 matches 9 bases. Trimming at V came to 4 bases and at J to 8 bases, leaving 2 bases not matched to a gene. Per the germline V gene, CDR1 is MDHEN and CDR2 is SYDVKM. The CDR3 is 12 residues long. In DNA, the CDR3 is TGTGCCAGCAGTTATACAGGGGGCGGCTACACCTTC. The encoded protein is CASSYTGGGYTF.

The CDR3 region is CASSIASDAYNEQFF. The CDR3 DNA is TGTGCCAGTAGTATCGCGTCCGATGCCTACAATGAGCAGTTCTTC. The V and J genes are TRBV19 and TRBJ2-1; D is ambiguous. V was shortened by 3 bases and J by 2 bases, with 11 bases between the two germline ends. Germline-derived CDR1 and CDR2 are LNHDA and SQIVND (reference sequence). This CDR3 has 15 residues.

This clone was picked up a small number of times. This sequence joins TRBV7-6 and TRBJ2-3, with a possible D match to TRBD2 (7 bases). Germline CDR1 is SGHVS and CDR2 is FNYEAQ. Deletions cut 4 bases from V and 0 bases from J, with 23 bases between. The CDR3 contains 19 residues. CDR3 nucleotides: TGTGCCAGCAGCTCCCAACAAATGTGGGCGGGGGCTAGCACAGATACGCAGTATTTT. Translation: CASSSQQMWAGASTDTQYF.

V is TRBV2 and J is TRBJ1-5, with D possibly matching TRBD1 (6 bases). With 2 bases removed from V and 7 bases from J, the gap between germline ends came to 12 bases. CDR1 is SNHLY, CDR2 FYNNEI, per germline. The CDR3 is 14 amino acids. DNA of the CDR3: TGTGCCAGCAGTGAATGGGGGCCGGGGCAGCCCCAGCATTTT. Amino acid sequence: CASSEWGPGQPQHF.

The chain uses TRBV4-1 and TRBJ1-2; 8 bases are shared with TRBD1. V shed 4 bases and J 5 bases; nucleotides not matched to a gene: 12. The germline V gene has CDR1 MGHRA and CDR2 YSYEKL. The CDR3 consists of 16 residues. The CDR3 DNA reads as TGCGCCAGCAGCCCCGTAGGGACAGGAGGCTTGTATGGCTACACCTTC. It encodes CASSPVGTGGLYGYTF.

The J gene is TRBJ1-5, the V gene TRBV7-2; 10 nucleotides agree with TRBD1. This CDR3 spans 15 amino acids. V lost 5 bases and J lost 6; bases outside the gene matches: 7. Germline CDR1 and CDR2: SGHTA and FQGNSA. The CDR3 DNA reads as TGTGCCAGCAGCCCGGGACAGGGGTCCTCTCAGCCCCAGCATTTT. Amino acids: CASSPGQGSSQPQHF.

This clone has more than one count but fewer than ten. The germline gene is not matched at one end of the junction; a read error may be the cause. CDR3 bases: TGTGCCAGCAGCTCCGACAATGAGCAGTTCTTC. Translated, it gives CASSSDNEQFF. The chain uses TRBV7-9 and TRBJ2-1; D remains unclear. The germline CDR1 and CDR2 sequences are SEHNR and FQNEAQ (reference sequence). This CDR3 comprises 11 residues.

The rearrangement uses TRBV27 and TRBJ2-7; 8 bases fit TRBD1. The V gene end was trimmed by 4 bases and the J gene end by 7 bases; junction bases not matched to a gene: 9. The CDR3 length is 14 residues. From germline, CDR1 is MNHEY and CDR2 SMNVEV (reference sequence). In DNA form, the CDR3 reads TGTGCCAGCAGTTCTCTCCAGGGGGCAAGGGAGCAGTACTTC. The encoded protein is CASSSLQGAREQYF.

The CDR3 DNA reads TGTGCCAGTAGTATGGACAGCGTCCCTTATGGCTACACCTTC. Translation gives CASSMDSVPYGYTF. The rearrangement links TRBV19 to TRBJ1-2, with D possibly TRBD1 on 6 matching bases. Trimming pared 3 bases from V and 5 bases from J, leaving 13 bases between. CDR1 and CDR2 from the germline V gene are LNHDA and SQIVND (reference sequence). The length of the CDR3 is 14 residues.

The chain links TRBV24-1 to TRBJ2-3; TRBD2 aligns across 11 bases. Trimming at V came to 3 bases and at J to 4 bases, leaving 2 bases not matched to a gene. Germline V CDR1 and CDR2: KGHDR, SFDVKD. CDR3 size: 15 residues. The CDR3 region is CATSDLAGGPDTQYF. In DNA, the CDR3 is TGTGCCACCAGTGATCTAGCGGGGGGCCCAGATACGCAGTATTTT.

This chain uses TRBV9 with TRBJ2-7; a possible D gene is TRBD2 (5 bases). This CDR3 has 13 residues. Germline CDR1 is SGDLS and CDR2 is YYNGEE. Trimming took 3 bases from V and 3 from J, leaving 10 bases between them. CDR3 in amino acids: CASSAWTGYEQYF. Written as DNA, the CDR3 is TGTGCCAGCAGCGCGTGGACTGGCTACGAGCAGTACTTC.

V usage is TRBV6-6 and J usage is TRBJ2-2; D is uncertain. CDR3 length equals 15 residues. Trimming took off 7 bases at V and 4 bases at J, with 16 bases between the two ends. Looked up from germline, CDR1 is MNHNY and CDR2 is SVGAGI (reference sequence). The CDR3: CASNRHEVGTGELFF. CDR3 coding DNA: TGTGCCAGCAACCGACATGAAGTGGGCACCGGGGAGCTGTTTTTT.